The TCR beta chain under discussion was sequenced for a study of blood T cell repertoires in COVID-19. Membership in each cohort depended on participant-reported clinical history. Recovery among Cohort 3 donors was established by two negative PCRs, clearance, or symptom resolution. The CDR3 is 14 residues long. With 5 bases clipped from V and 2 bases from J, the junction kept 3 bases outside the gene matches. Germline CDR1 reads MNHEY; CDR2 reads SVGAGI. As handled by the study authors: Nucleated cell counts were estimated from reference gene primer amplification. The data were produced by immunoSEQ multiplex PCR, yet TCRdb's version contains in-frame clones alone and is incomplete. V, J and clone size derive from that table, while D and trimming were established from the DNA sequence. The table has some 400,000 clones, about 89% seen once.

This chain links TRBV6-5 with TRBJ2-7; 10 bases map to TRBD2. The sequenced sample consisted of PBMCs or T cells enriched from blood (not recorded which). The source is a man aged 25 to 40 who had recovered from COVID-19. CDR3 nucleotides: TGTGCCAGCAGTAAACTAGCGGGGACCTACGAGCAGTACTTC. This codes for CASSKLAGTYEQYF.